The 6 T cell receptor beta chains presented below share a single source sample, sequenced in a study of blood T cell repertoires in COVID-19. Sequenced by immunoSEQ multiplex PCR; TCRdb stores in-frame clones only, minus some. The sample holds some 100,000 clones; approximately 78% are singletons and the top ten take approximately 13%. Sequencing input: peripheral blood. These receptors came from a human donor in a cohort sampled during active COVID-19.

The CDR3 DNA is TGTGCCAGCAGCCGGACAGGGTTGAGCACCGGGGAGCTGTTTTTT. Translated, it gives CASSRTGLSTGELFF. The chain uses TRBV5-4 and TRBJ2-2; 8 positions agree with TRBD1. Trimming took 4 bases from V and 4 from J; bases not matched to a gene: 6. The CDR3 has 15 residues. The germline CDR1 and CDR2 sequences are SGHNT and YYREEE (reference sequence).

The CDR3 coding sequence is TGTGCCTCTGGAGCAAGCCTTAGACTAGCCACAGATACGCAGTATTTT. This gives the protein CASGASLRLATDTQYF. This chain joins TRBV30 and TRBJ2-3, with 7 nucleotides matching TRBD2. Trimming removed 7 bases from V and 2 bases from J; junction bases left unmatched: 15. The germline CDR1 and CDR2 sequences are GTSNPN and SVGIG (reference sequence). This CDR3 region has 16 residues.

This clone has only a few counts. This chain joins TRBV5-4 and TRBJ1-6; 8 bases match TRBD1. This CDR3 is 17 amino acids long. Looked up from germline, CDR1 is SGHNT and CDR2 is YYREEE (reference sequence). J gave up 4 bases and V 3 bases, and 9 bases lay outside the gene matches. The CDR3 protein is CASSSTGQGLYNSPLHF. CDR3 DNA: TGTGCCAGCAGCTCAACTGGACAGGGACTTTATAATTCACCCCTCCACTTT.

The rearrangement uses TRBV19 and TRBJ2-2, with 7 nucleotides matching TRBD2. Germline loops: CDR1 LNHDA, CDR2 SQIVND (reference sequence). After removal of 5 bases from V and 4 bases from J, the junction contained 4 bases not matched to a gene. The CDR3 consists of 14 residues. The DNA of the CDR3 is TGTGCCAGTAGTCGAGCGGGGAGCACCGGGGAGCTGTTTTTT. Translating it yields CASSRAGSTGELFF.

This chain links TRBV4-2 with TRBJ2-3; 10 bases map to TRBD2. This CDR3 has 19 residues. CDR1 is LGHNA, CDR2 YNFKEQ, per germline. V shed 1 base and J 0 bases; nucleotides not matched to a gene: 10. The CDR3 region has the DNA TGTGCCAGCAGCCAAGCCGGAGCGGGGGGGTCAATTAGCACAGATACGCAGTATTTT. Translation: CASSQAGAGGSISTDTQYF.

The chain carries TRBV18 and TRBJ1-6; D is possibly TRBD1 (5 bases). The CDR3 has 16 residues. The V end was cut by 0 bases, the J end by 7 bases, with 13 bases between. Germline CDR1 is KGHSH and CDR2 is LQKENI. CDR3 DNA sequence: TGTGCCAGCTCACCACCGTCGGGGGTCGGGAATTCACCCCTCCACTTT. Translating gives CASSPPSGVGNSPLHF.